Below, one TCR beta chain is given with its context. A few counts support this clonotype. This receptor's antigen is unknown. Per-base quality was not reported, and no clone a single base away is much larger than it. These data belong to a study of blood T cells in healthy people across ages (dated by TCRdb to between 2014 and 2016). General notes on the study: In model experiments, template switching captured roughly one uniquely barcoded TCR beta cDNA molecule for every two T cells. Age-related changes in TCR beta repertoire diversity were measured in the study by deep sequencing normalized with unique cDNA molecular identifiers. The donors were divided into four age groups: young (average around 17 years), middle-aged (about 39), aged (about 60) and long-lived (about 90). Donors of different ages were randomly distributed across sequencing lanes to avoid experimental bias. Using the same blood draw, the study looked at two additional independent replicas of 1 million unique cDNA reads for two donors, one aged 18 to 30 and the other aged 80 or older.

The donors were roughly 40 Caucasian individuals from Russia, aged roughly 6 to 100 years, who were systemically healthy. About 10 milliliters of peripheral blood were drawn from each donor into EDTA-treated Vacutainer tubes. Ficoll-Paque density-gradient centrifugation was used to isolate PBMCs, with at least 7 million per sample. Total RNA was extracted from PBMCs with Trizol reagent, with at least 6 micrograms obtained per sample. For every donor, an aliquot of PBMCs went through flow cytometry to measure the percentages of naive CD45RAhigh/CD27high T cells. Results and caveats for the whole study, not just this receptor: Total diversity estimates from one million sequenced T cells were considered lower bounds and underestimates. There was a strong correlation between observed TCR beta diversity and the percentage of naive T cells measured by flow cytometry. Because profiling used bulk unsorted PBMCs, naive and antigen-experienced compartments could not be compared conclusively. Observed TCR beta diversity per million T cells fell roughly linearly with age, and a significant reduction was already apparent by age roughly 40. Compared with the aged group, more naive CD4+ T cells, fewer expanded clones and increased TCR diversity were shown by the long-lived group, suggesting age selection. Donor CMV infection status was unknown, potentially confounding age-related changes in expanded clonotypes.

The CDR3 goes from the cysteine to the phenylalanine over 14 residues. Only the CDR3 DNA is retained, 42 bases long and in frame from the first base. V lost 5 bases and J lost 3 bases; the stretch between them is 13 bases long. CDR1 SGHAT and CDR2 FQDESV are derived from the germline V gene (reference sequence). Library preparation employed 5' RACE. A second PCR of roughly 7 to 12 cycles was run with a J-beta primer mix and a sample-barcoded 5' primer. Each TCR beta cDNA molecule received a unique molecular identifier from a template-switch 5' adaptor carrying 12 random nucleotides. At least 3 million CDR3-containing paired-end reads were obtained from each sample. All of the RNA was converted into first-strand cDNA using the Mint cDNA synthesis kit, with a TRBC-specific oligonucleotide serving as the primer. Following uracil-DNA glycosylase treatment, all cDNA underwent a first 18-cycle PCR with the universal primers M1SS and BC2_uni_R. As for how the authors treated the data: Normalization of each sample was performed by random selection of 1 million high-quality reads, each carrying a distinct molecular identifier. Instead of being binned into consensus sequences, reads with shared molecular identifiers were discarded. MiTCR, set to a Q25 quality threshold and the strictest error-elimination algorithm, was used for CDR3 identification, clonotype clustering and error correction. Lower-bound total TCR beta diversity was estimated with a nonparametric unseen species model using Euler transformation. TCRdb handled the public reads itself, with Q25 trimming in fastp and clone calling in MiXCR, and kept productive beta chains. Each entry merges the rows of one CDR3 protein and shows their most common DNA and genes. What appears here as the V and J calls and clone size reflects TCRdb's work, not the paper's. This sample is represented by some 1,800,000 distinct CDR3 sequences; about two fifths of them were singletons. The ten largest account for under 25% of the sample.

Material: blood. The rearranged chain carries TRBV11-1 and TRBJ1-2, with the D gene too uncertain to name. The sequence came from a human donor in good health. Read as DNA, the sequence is TGTGCCAGCAGCAGAAACACCGGGGACTATGGCTACACCTTC. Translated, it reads CASSRNTGDYGYTF.